The 27 T cell receptor beta chains given below trace back to one sample, sequenced in a study of cytomegalovirus exposure and HLA in healthy donors. Profiled with immunoSEQ multiplex PCR; TCRdb holds only in-frame clones, not every one. The sample holds about 180,000 clones, 85% seen once. The sequenced material came from PBMCs. The source is a man between 18 and 35 years old in good health and CMV-seropositive.

This clone was detected once. CDR3 in amino acids: CASTRAAGRDTQYF. CDR3 nucleotide sequence: TGTGCCAGCACCCGCGCGGCGGGTAGAGATACGCAGTATTTT. The chain employs TRBV6-5 and TRBJ2-3, with D tentatively TRBD2 (5 bases). Deletions cut 7 bases from V and 5 bases from J, with 16 bases between. CDR1 is MNHEY and CDR2 is SVGAGI in the germline V gene. The CDR3 is 14 amino acids.

The genes are TRBV2 and TRBJ2-6; weak D call: TRBD1 (5 bases). Trimming removed 10 bases from V and 4 bases from J, with 14 bases in between. Germline loops: CDR1 SNHLY, CDR2 FYNNEI. This CDR3 is 14 amino acids long. CDR3 sequence reads: CAKSQGIGANVLTF. CDR3 bases: TGTGCCAAGTCGCAGGGAATCGGGGCCAACGTCCTGACTTTC.

The CDR3 loop reads CASSQVGQAGANVLTF. The CDR3 bases are TGTGCCAGCAGCCAAGTTGGCCAGGCCGGGGCCAACGTCCTGACTTTC. This chain uses TRBV14 with TRBJ2-6, with D uncertain. CDR1 SGHDN and CDR2 FVKESK come from the germline V gene. The CDR3 runs 16 residues. V was cut by 1 base and J by 4 bases, with 11 bases left in between. Combining the CDR3 with reference TRBV14 and TRBJ2-6 gives the whole variable domain EAGVTQFPSHSVIEKGQTVTLRCDPISGHDNLYWYRRVMGKEIKFLLHFVKESKQDESGMPNNRFLAERTGGTYSTLKVQPAELEDSGVYFCASSQVGQAGANVLTFGAGSRLTVL.

The chain carries TRBV10-3 and TRBJ2-7; 8 bases map to TRBD1. V lost 3 bases to trimming and J lost 9 bases; unmatched junction nucleotides: 4. Germline V gene sequence: CDR1 ENHRY, CDR2 SYGVKD. This CDR3 contains 12 residues. CDR3 sequence: CAISDSGGGQYF. CDR3 sequence (DNA): TGTGCCATCAGTGATTCAGGGGGCGGGCAGTACTTC.

The chain is built from TRBV6-5 and TRBJ2-2, with D uncertain. Germline V gene lookup returns CDR1 MNHEY and CDR2 SVGAGI. The CDR3 has 14 residues. V was pared by 6 bases and J by 3 bases, with 11 bases between. CDR3 in DNA: TGTGCCAGCAGGAATATAGCCGACACCGGGGAGCTGTTTTTT. This sequence encodes CASRNIADTGELFF.

V and J are TRBV11-2 and TRBJ1-1; possibly TRBD1 for D (6 bases). CDR3 length equals 15 residues. The V and J ends lost 5 bases and 4 bases respectively, with 17 bases between them. The germline gives CDR1 SGHAT, CDR2 FQNNGV. This CDR3 is CASSLGSGGLTEAFF. DNA for the CDR3: TGTGCCAGCAGCCTGGGTTCGGGGGGGCTCACTGAAGCTTTCTTT.

The CDR3 DNA reads as TGTGCCAGCAGCCACGAGTTGAACACTGAAGCTTTCTTT. This translates into CASSHELNTEAFF. The chain is built from TRBV5-6 and TRBJ1-1, with D uncertain. The ends were cut back, 4 bases at V and 0 bases at J, with 7 bases in the middle. The CDR3 has 13 residues. The V gene's germline CDR1 is SGHDT and CDR2 YYEEEE. Variable domain in full (rest from reference TRBV5-6 and TRBJ1-1): DAGVTQSPTHLIKTRGQQVTLRCSPKSGHDTVSWYQQALGQGPQFIFQYYEEEERQRGNFPDRFSGHQFPNYSSELNVNALLLGDSALYLCASSHELNTEAFFGQGTRLTVV.

The chain has TRBV18 and TRBJ2-2; 9 bases map to TRBD1. The CDR3 runs 15 residues. With V trimmed by 3 bases and J by 6 bases, 5 bases remained unmatched. Germline V gene lookup returns CDR1 KGHSH and CDR2 LQKENI. CDR3 coding DNA: TGTGCCAGCTCACCGGGACAGGGTAATGCCGGGGAGCTGTTTTTT. The encoded protein is CASSPGQGNAGELFF.

This clone was found once. The chain combines TRBV19 with TRBJ2-7, with 7 nucleotides matching TRBD1. Germline CDR1 reads LNHDA; CDR2 reads SQIVND (reference sequence). V lost 5 bases and J lost 3; bases outside the gene matches: 7. This CDR3 region has 14 residues. CDR3 region: CASSPRTGDYEQYF. The DNA of the CDR3 is TGTGCCAGTAGTCCCCGGACAGGTGACTACGAGCAGTACTTC. The whole variable domain, filled in from reference TRBV19 and TRBJ2-7, reads DGGITQSPKYLFRKEGQNVTLSCEQNLNHDAMYWYRQDPGQGLRLIYYSQIVNDFQKGDIAEGYSVSREKKESFPLTVTSAQKNPTAFYLCASSPRTGDYEQYFGPGTRLTVT.

This chain uses TRBV28 with TRBJ1-4; D uncertain. This CDR3 has 14 residues. V lost 4 bases and J 4 bases, leaving 10 bases between the germline ends. Per the germline V gene, CDR1 is MDHEN and CDR2 is SYDVKM. CDR3 loop: CASSSLGFNEKLFF. The CDR3 region has the DNA TGTGCCAGCAGTTCCCTCGGGTTTAATGAAAAACTGTTTTTT. Supplemented by reference TRBV28 and TRBJ1-4, the full variable domain reads DVKVTQSSRYLVKRTGEKVFLECVQDMDHENMFWYRQDPGLGLRLIYFSYDVKMKEKGDIPEGYSVSREKKERFSLILESASTNQTSMYLCASSSLGFNEKLFFGSGTQLSVL.

The chain carries TRBV28 and TRBJ2-7; possible D gene TRBD1, 5 bases. The CDR3 length is 13 residues. Germline CDR1 is MDHEN and CDR2 is SYDVKM. V was pared by 4 bases and J by 6 bases, with 13 bases between. The CDR3 region is CASSSPSTGEQYF. The CDR3, as DNA: TGTGCCAGCAGTTCTCCCAGTACAGGCGAGCAGTACTTC.

The V and J genes are TRBV18 and TRBJ2-1; TRBD1 is a possible D gene (6 bases). The CDR3 is 15 amino acids. Germline CDR1 KGHSH, CDR2 LQKENI. The V end lost 3 bases, the J end lost 5 bases, and 14 bases lay between the germline ends. DNA of the CDR3: TGTGCCAGCTCACCCTTAACAGGGAACCACAATGAGCAGTTCTTC. Protein sequence: CASSPLTGNHNEQFF.

The V gene is TRBV12-5, the J gene TRBJ1-3; D gene uncertain. Trimming pared 2 bases from V and 8 bases from J, leaving 4 bases between. This CDR3 contains 11 residues. Per the germline V gene, CDR1 is LGHNT and CDR2 is FRNRAP. As DNA, the CDR3 is TGTGCTAGTGGTTTGACGGACACCATATATTTT. This codes for CASGLTDTIYF.

The rearrangement links TRBV27 to TRBJ1-1; D is possibly TRBD1 (6 bases). Germline CDR1 is MNHEY and CDR2 is SMNVEV (reference sequence). The CDR3 runs to 12 residues. The V gene lost 10 bases and the J gene lost 5 bases, with 14 bases spanning the gap. CDR3 region: CATLQGSTEAFF. CDR3 sequence (DNA): TGTGCCACCCTACAGGGATCGACTGAAGCTTTCTTT.

This clone showed up just once. The J gene is TRBJ1-5, the V gene TRBV5-6; 9 bases map to TRBD1. The CDR3 totals 15 residues. The germline V gene encodes CDR1 SGHDT and CDR2 YYEEEE. J gave up 4 bases and V 2 bases, and 4 bases lay outside the gene matches. The CDR3 region is CASSFFGTGNQPQHF. CDR3 nucleotides: TGTGCCAGCAGCTTCTTTGGGACAGGGAATCAGCCCCAGCATTTT.

This clone turned up a few times. The rearrangement uses TRBV18 and TRBJ2-7, with 7 positions matching TRBD1. With 0 bases clipped from V and 5 bases from J, the junction kept 7 bases outside the gene matches. CDR3 length: 15 amino acids. Germline assignment: CDR1 KGHSH and CDR2 LQKENI. The CDR3 DNA follows: TGTGCCAGCTCACCACCTTTGGGACAGTTCAACGAGCAGTACTTC. Its protein is CASSPPLGQFNEQYF.

The V call is TRBV29-1, the J call TRBJ1-2; D call uncertain. With 4 bases removed from V and 5 bases from J, the gap between germline ends came to 11 bases. CDR3 length: 12 amino acids. Germline V gene lookup returns CDR1 SQVTM and CDR2 ANQGSEA. The CDR3 nucleotides read TGCAGCGTTGGGGGAGGTCTGTATGGCTACACCTTC. Translation gives CSVGGGLYGYTF.

The chain combines TRBV5-1 with TRBJ2-5, with D perhaps matching TRBD2 (6 bases). Germline CDR1 reads SGHRS; CDR2 reads YFSETQ. The CDR3 is 15 residues long. V gave up 1 base and J gave up 2 bases, with 12 bases separating them. The CDR3 reads CASSLFSGDQETQYF. The CDR3 coding sequence is TGCGCCAGCAGCTTGTTTAGCGGAGATCAAGAGACCCAGTACTTC.

The chain uses TRBV27 and TRBJ2-3; 10 nucleotides line up with TRBD2. Germline V lookup: CDR1 MNHEY, CDR2 SMNVEV (reference sequence). The length of the CDR3 is 15 residues. The trim removed 7 bases at V and 4 bases at J, leaving 8 bases unmatched. CDR3 amino acids: CASISLGLAPDTQYF. CDR3 nucleotide sequence: TGTGCCAGCATCTCTCTGGGACTAGCGCCAGATACGCAGTATTTT.

The chain combines TRBV5-1 with TRBJ2-3; possible D gene TRBD1, 6 bases. V was pared by 2 bases and J by 3 bases, with 16 bases between. Germline V gives CDR1 SGHRS, CDR2 YFSETQ. This CDR3 has 16 residues. CDR3 amino acids: CASSFTGMSGTDTQYF. The CDR3 DNA is TGCGCCAGCAGCTTTACAGGGATGTCGGGTACAGATACGCAGTATTTT.

The chain combines TRBV4-1 with TRBJ2-1, with 7 positions matching TRBD1. This CDR3 is built from 18 residues. V shed 2 bases and J 0 bases; nucleotides not matched to a gene: 10. CDR1 and CDR2 from the germline V gene are MGHRA and YSYEKL. For the CDR3, the DNA is TGCGCCAGCAGCCAAAGAAGAGGACAGGCAAGCTCCTACAATGAGCAGTTCTTC. It specifies CASSQRRGQASSYNEQFF.

V and J are TRBV7-9 and TRBJ2-7; D perhaps matches TRBD2 (6 bases). This CDR3 comprises 13 residues. V lost 6 bases and J 4 bases, leaving 13 bases between the germline ends. Germline lookup yields CDR1 SEHNR and CDR2 FQNEAQ (reference sequence). CDR3 loop: CASSSGSKYEQYF. The DNA of the CDR3 is TGTGCCAGCAGTTCCGGGAGTAAGTACGAGCAGTACTTC.

The chain couples TRBV7-6 to TRBJ2-7, with 9 bases lining up with TRBD1. Trimming took 3 bases from V and 2 from J; bases not matched to a gene: 8. CDR1 is SGHVS and CDR2 is FNYEAQ in the germline V gene. This CDR3 region has 16 residues. CDR3: CASSFRQGVSAYEQYF. Written as DNA, the CDR3 is TGTGCCAGCAGCTTTCGACAGGGGGTTTCCGCCTACGAGCAGTACTTC.

V is TRBV2 and J is TRBJ2-7; a possible D gene is TRBD2 (5 bases). Per germline, CDR1 SNHLY and CDR2 FYNNEI. V was clipped by 6 bases and J by 4 bases, with 10 bases between them. This CDR3 has 12 residues. CDR3 sequence: CASRAGGYEQYF. CDR3 in DNA: TGTGCCAGCAGGGCCGGCGGGTACGAGCAGTACTTC. The complete variable domain, with remaining parts taken from reference TRBV2 and TRBJ2-7, reads EPEVTQTPSHQVTQMGQEVILRCVPISNHLYFYWYRQILGQKVEFLVSFYNNEISEKSEIFDDQFSVERPDGSNFTLKIRSTKLEDSAMYFCASRAGGYEQYFGPGTRLTVT.

This clone appeared a few times. In the same sample, other DNA sequences code for this CDR3. This chain connects TRBV28 to TRBJ1-2; D call uncertain. The CDR3 spans 11 residues. V dropped 6 bases and J dropped 5 bases, with 7 bases sitting between them. Germline V gene data show CDR1 as MDHEN and CDR2 as SYDVKM. Here the CDR3 DNA reads TGTGCCAGCAGCTCGGGTTATGGCTACACCTTC. It yields the protein CASSSGYGYTF.

This clone was detected only once. DNA for the CDR3: TGTGCCAGCAGCGGTGGGACAGCGACTAACTATGGCTACACCTTC. The encoded protein is CASSGGTATNYGYTF. The gene calls are TRBV7-8 and TRBJ1-2; 7 bases fit TRBD1. Germline CDR1 is SGHVS and CDR2 is FQNEAQ. With V trimmed by 5 bases and J by 0 bases, 6 bases remained unmatched. There are 15 residues in the CDR3.

The chain employs TRBV6-5 and TRBJ1-5; D unclear. The CDR3 contains 15 residues. The V end lost 6 bases, the J end lost 1 base, and 13 bases lay between the germline ends. Germline loops: CDR1 MNHEY, CDR2 SVGAGI. CDR3 coding DNA: TGTGCCAGCAGCCCCTTTGGCAGAAGCAATCAGCCCCAGCATTTT. Its protein product is CASSPFGRSNQPQHF.